Listed below are T cell receptor beta chains from one sample, sequenced in a study of T cells in localized non-small cell lung cancer. Here immunoSEQ multiplex PCR was the method, and the copy in TCRdb shows in-frame clones only, minus some. Among approximately 100,000 clones listed, roughly 91% were seen once. The source was PBMCs, collected before any cancer treatment. Every receptor here comes from a woman aged 40-75 years with stage II squamous cell lung carcinoma. The CDR3 runs from the conserved cysteine through the conserved F or W. The D gene is left open where the match is weak. Clone size, where shown, is once, few, many, or a class for clones that have expanded.

. | TRBJ2-7 | . | TRBV28 | TGTGCCAGCAGTTTAACGGGCTACGAGCAGTACTTC | CASSLTGYEQYF
TRBD1 | TRBJ2-7 | . | TRBV6-6 | TGTGCCAGCAGTACCGGGACAGTTAACGAGCAGTACTTC | CASSTGTVNEQYF
. | TRBJ2-5 | many | TRBV19 | TGTGCCAGTAGTTCCGGACTACGACAAAACCAAGAGACCCAGTACTTC | CASSSGLRQNQETQYF
. | TRBJ1-5 | . | TRBV6-1 | TGTGCCAGCAGCCAAACATCACAGAACAATCAGCCCCAGCATTTT | CASSQTSQNNQPQHF
. | TRBJ2-2 | . | TRBV25-1 | TGTGCCAGCAAACACAACACCGGGGAGCTGTTTTTT | CASKHNTGELFF
. | TRBJ2-3 | . | TRBV5-4 | TGTGCCAGCAGCTTGGAACGAGTAGGGGCAGATACGCAGTATTTT | CASSLERVGADTQYF
. | TRBJ2-2 | . | TRBV6-6 | TGTGCCAGCAGTCGGACAGAGTTCACCGGGGAGCTGTTTTTT | CASSRTEFTGELFF
. | TRBJ1-1 | once | TRBV7-2 | TGTGCCAGCAGCTTAGGGGCAGCTAACACTGAAGCTTTCTTT | CASSLGAANTEAFF
. | TRBJ1-4 | . | TRBV6-5 | TGTGCCAGCAGTCTCGGACGACCCACTGGGGAAAAACTGTTTTTT | CASSLGRPTGEKLFF
. | TRBJ1-2 | . | TRBV2 | TGTGCCAGCAGTGAGTGGGTCGATGGCTACACCTTC | CASSEWVDGYTF
TRBD1 | TRBJ1-2 | . | TRBV2 | TGTGCCAGCTTTCTGGACAGGGATATACATGGCTACACCTTC | CASFLDRDIHGYTF
. | TRBJ2-7 | . | TRBV7-7 | TGTGCTAGCAGCGCAACACAGGGCTACGAGCAGTACTTC | CASSATQGYEQYF
. | TRBJ1-2 | . | TRBV19 | TGTGCCAGTAGTATGGTAGGGATAGGCTATGGCTACACCTTC | CASSMVGIGYGYTF
. | TRBJ2-6 | . | TRBV4-1 | TGCGCCAGCAGCCAAGAGGGGGCTGGGGCCAACGTCCTGACTTTC | CASSQEGAGANVLTF
. | TRBJ2-7 | . | TRBV11-2 | TGTGCCAGCAGCTTGGCAGGGGCCACCTACGAGCAGTACTTC | CASSLAGATYEQYF
. | TRBJ2-7 | . | TRBV19 | TGTGCCAGTAGTGTGGAGGGGACACACATCTACGAGCAGTACTTC | CASSVEGTHIYEQYF
TRBD1 | TRBJ1-1 | . | TRBV6-5 | TGTGCCAGCAGTGACAGGGGAAACACTGAAGCTTTCTTT | CASSDRGNTEAFF
. | TRBJ1-6 | . | TRBV11-3 | TGTGCCAGCATCCCAAATCGCTATCAATATAATTCACCCCTCCACTTT | CASIPNRYQYNSPLHF
TRBD1 | TRBJ2-2 | . | TRBV5-1 | TGCGCCAGCAGCATGGGACAGGGCAACACCGGGGAGCTGTTTTTT | CASSMGQGNTGELFF
TRBD2 | TRBJ2-1 | . | TRBV4-2 | TGTGCCAGCAGCCGTCAAGCCATGACTAGCGGGGGGGGATACAATGAGCAGTTCTTC | CASSRQAMTSGGGYNEQFF
. | TRBJ2-5 | . | TRBV5-6 | TGTGCCAGCAGCTTGTCGGGTGTAGCGGTGTACCAAGAGACCCAGTACTTC | CASSLSGVAVYQETQYF
TRBD1 | TRBJ2-7 | once | TRBV23-1 | TGCGCCAGCAGTCGGAACCGGGACAGGGGGGAGCAGTACTTC | CASSRNRDRGEQYF